Presented here are 23 T cell receptor beta chains from one specimen sequenced in a study of low-dose radiotherapy and immunotherapy resistance in tumors. Both TCRalpha and TCRbeta chains were reverse transcribed with V-gene-specific primers. TCRs were amplified for 15 to 25 PCR cycles with a constant-region primer and V-primer adapter. TCRdb re-derived calls from the reads in MiXCR, one entry per CDR3 protein. The data contain around 36,000 distinct CDR3 sequences, roughly 31% of them singletons. Time point given: before trial treatment. The source material was PBMCs, sampled before treatment. The receptors here all came from a male donor with gallbladder cancer.

This clonotype has ten or more counts. The V call is TRBV29-1, the J call TRBJ2-7; 7 nucleotides match TRBD2. Trimming cost V 7 bases and J 0 bases; bases outside gene matches: 9. Germline-derived CDR1 and CDR2 are SQVTM and ANQGSEA. The CDR3 length is 14 residues. This chain's CDR3 is CSAESGESSYEQYF. The CDR3 DNA follows: TGCAGCGCTGAGAGCGGGGAAAGCTCCTACGAGCAGTACTTC.

This clonotype came up many times. This sequence joins TRBV20-1 and TRBJ2-7; weak D call: TRBD1 (5 bases). Per germline, CDR1 DFQATT and CDR2 SNEGSKA (reference sequence). The CDR3 contains 12 residues. Trimming took off 1 base at V and 12 bases at J, with 16 bases between the two ends. CDR3 sequence: CSARGQHWEWYF. The CDR3 DNA follows: TGCAGTGCTAGAGGACAGCATTGGGAATGGTACTTC.

Within the sample, this clonotype is medium-sized. The chain carries TRBV15 and TRBJ1-5; a possible D gene is TRBD1 (6 bases). The CDR3 is 16 residues long. Germline CDR1 reads LNHNV; CDR2 reads YYDKDF (reference sequence). V was shortened by 0 bases and J by 3 bases, with 12 bases between the two germline ends. The CDR3 DNA sequence: TGTGCCACCAGCAGAGATCGGGGGGGCGTCAATCAGCCCCAGCATTTT. Translating gives CATSRDRGGVNQPQHF. Looking up the rest from reference TRBV15 and TRBJ1-5 gives the full variable domain: DAMVIQNPRYQVTQFGKPVTLSCSQTLNHNVMYWYQQKSSQAPKLLFHYYDKDFNNEADTPDNFQSRRPNTSFCFLDIRSPGLGDTAMYLCATSRDRGGVNQPQHFGDGTRLSIL.

This clonotype was counted at least ten times. The chain joins TRBV2 to TRBJ1-4; D gene uncertain. Germline V gene lookup returns CDR1 SNHLY and CDR2 FYNNEI. Trimming shortened V by 5 bases and J by 0 bases, and 16 bases separated the two germline ends. CDR3 length equals 17 residues. The CDR3 DNA sequence: TGTGCCAGCAGTAGGCGACCTCTGCCCGCAACTAATGAAAAACTGTTTTTT. Protein sequence: CASSRRPLPATNEKLFF.

The rearrangement joins TRBV29-1 to TRBJ2-1; 7 bases agree with TRBD2. The CDR3 consists of 13 residues. Per germline, CDR1 SQVTM and CDR2 ANQGSEA. With 5 bases clipped from V and 2 bases from J, the junction kept 3 bases outside the gene matches. CDR3 bases: TGCAGCGTTCTACTAGCGCCCTACAATGAGCAGTTCTTC. Translation gives CSVLLAPYNEQFF.

The chain joins TRBV1 to TRBJ2-1; the DNA was not used to check the table's D call, TRBD2. TRBV1 is shown as a pseudogene. CDR3 length: 16 residues. The CDR3 bases are TGCACCAGCAGCCAAGACGAAGCGATGAGGGACAATGAGCAGTTCTTC. Protein: CTSSQDEAMRDNEQFF.

This clonotype was observed at least ten times. The chain is built from TRBV19 and TRBJ2-7, with a possible D match to TRBD2 (6 bases). Per germline, CDR1 LNHDA and CDR2 SQIVND (reference sequence). The CDR3 contains 15 residues. Trimming left V 3 bases short and J 5 bases short, with 17 bases between. The CDR3 sequence is CASSINVGRTNEQYF. DNA of the CDR3: TGTGCCAGTAGTATTAATGTGGGACGGACTAACGAGCAGTACTTC.

Ten or more counts support this clonotype. The J gene is TRBJ2-7, the V gene TRBV29-1; 11 bases line up with TRBD2. The length of the CDR3 is 14 residues. The trim removed 3 bases at V and 0 bases at J, leaving 1 base unmatched. Germline V lookup: CDR1 SQVTM, CDR2 ANQGSEA. The CDR3 protein is CSVELAGGSYEQYF. The CDR3 DNA is TGCAGCGTTGAGCTAGCGGGGGGCTCCTACGAGCAGTACTTC.

There are many counts of this clonotype. The J gene is TRBJ2-3, the V gene TRBV12-3 or TRBV12-4, with D possibly TRBD2 on 6 matching bases. Trimming removed 5 bases from V and 0 bases from J, with 15 bases in between. This CDR3 spans 16 amino acids. The CDR3 region has the DNA TGTGCCAGCAGTCGGGCGGGATATCTTAGCACAGATACGCAGTATTTT. Protein product: CASSRAGYLSTDTQYF.

The chain employs TRBV7-4 and TRBJ1-2; TRBD1 agrees at 11 bases. J gave up 3 bases and V 2 bases, and 8 bases lay outside the gene matches. This CDR3 has 17 amino acids. Germline lookup yields CDR1 SGHVT and CDR2 SQSDAQ. The CDR3 spells CASSLRDRGLAYYGYTF. DNA of the CDR3: TGTGCCAGCAGCTTACGGGACAGGGGGTTGGCTTACTATGGCTACACCTTC.

In regard to this clonotype: This likely reflects a read error, since a far larger clone is one base away. The CDR3 loop is CANSTTGGGGEQYF. The CDR3 DNA sequence: TGTGCCAACAGTACAACAGGGGGGGGAGGCGAGCAGTACTTC. V and J are TRBV28 and TRBJ2-7, with D tentatively TRBD1 (8 bases). The CDR3 length is 14 residues. Germline V gene lookup returns CDR1 MDHEN and CDR2 SYDVKM. Complete variable domain (other parts from reference TRBV28 and TRBJ2-7): DVKVTQSSRYLVKRTGEKVFLECVQDMDHENMFWYRQDPGLGLRLIYFSYDVKMKEKGDIPEGYSVSREKKERFSLILESASTNQTSMYLCANSTTGGGGEQYFGPGTRLTVT.

The chain uses TRBV2 and TRBJ2-5, with D tentatively TRBD2 (6 bases). In germline, CDR1 is SNHLY, CDR2 FYNNEI. This CDR3 has 15 residues. V was trimmed by 8 bases and J by 5 bases, leaving 21 bases between them. CDR3 sequence reads: CASSYGSLAWETQYF. CDR3 in DNA: TGTGCCAGCTCCTACGGAAGTCTAGCGTGGGAGACCCAGTACTTC.

The V and J genes are TRBV6-2 or TRBV6-3 and TRBJ2-7, with TRBD1 matching over 9 bases. Trimming at V came to 5 bases and at J to 3 bases, leaving 5 bases not matched to a gene. Germline V gives CDR1 MNHEY, CDR2 SVGEGT. The CDR3 runs 14 residues. The CDR3 DNA follows: TGTGCCAGCAGTGATGGGACAGGGCACTACGAGCAGTACTTC. Translated, it gives CASSDGTGHYEQYF.

This clonotype was observed once. The CDR3 is CASSAIESGANVLTF. CDR3 coding DNA: TGTGCCAGTAGTGCCATCGAGTCTGGGGCCAACGTCCTGACTTTC. The rearrangement uses TRBV19 and TRBJ2-6; D unresolved. Looked up from germline, CDR1 is LNHDA and CDR2 is SQIVND (reference sequence). The CDR3 has 15 residues. V lost 5 bases and J 1 base, leaving 9 bases between the germline ends.

The CDR3 loop reads CASSLLAKTYEQYF. For the CDR3, the DNA is TGCGCCAGCAGCTTGCTAGCGAAGACCTACGAGCAGTACTTC. The chain joins TRBV5-1 to TRBJ2-7; a weak D match, TRBD2 (6 bases). The germline V gene encodes CDR1 SGHRS and CDR2 YFSETQ. CDR3 size: 14 residues. Trimming shortened V by 1 base and J by 2 bases, and 10 bases separated the two germline ends.

This clonotype was picked up many times. The V gene is TRBV5-1, the J gene TRBJ2-5, with D perhaps matching TRBD2 (5 bases). The germline V gene encodes CDR1 SGHRS and CDR2 YFSETQ. The CDR3 consists of 16 residues. The germline V and J ends were trimmed by 4 bases and 0 bases, with 16 bases remaining between them. CDR3 protein: CASSPSGPNHQETQYF. The CDR3 region has the DNA TGCGCCAGCAGCCCCAGCGGACCGAATCACCAAGAGACCCAGTACTTC.

This clonotype was recorded at least ten times. The chain uses TRBV15 and TRBJ2-3; 8 nucleotides agree with TRBD1. The CDR3 sequence is 15 residues long. CDR1 and CDR2 (germline): LNHNV, YYDKDF (reference sequence). V lost 2 bases and J lost 3; bases outside the gene matches: 4. The CDR3 reads CATSRQGALTDTQYF. For the CDR3, the DNA is TGTGCCACCAGCAGACAGGGGGCACTGACAGATACGCAGTATTTT. Full variable domain (missing parts from reference TRBV15 and TRBJ2-3): DAMVIQNPRYQVTQFGKPVTLSCSQTLNHNVMYWYQQKSSQAPKLLFHYYDKDFNNEADTPDNFQSRRPNTSFCFLDIRSPGLGDTAMYLCATSRQGALTDTQYFGPGTRLTVL.

This clonotype was recorded many times. The rearrangement uses TRBV19 and TRBJ2-7; D may be TRBD1 or TRBD2 (5 bases each). Deletions cut 1 base from V and 3 bases from J, with 13 bases between. The CDR3 spans 15 residues. Germline V gene lookup returns CDR1 LNHDA and CDR2 SQIVND (reference sequence). CDR3 loop: CASSIVGTDFYEQYF. Written as DNA, the CDR3 is TGTGCCAGTAGTATAGTGGGGACGGACTTCTACGAGCAGTACTTC.

V and J are TRBV29-1 and TRBJ2-7; D gene uncertain. In germline, CDR1 is SQVTM, CDR2 ANQGSEA. The CDR3 extends over 11 amino acids. V lost 6 bases, J lost 0 bases, and 6 bases lay in between. The CDR3 sequence is CSVRFSYEQYF. CDR3 coding DNA: TGCAGCGTCCGGTTCTCCTACGAGCAGTACTTC.

This clonotype has at least ten counts. The chain combines TRBV11-2 with TRBJ2-4, with D hard to call. Germline-derived CDR1 and CDR2 are SGHAT and FQNNGV. Trimming removed 0 bases from V and 6 bases from J, with 9 bases in between. This CDR3 is 14 amino acids long. The CDR3 region is CASSLEGGRNIQYF. DNA for the CDR3: TGTGCCAGCAGCTTAGAAGGTGGCAGAAACATTCAGTACTTC.

This clonotype was recorded many times. The V gene is TRBV20-1, the J gene TRBJ2-2; the D is unclear. Germline V lookup: CDR1 DFQATT, CDR2 SNEGSKA (reference sequence). The V and J ends lost 1 base and 1 base respectively, with 7 bases between them. This CDR3 region has 14 residues. This chain's CDR3 is CSARGQRNTGELFF. CDR3 bases: TGCAGTGCTAGAGGCCAAAGGAACACCGGGGAGCTGTTTTTT.

Worth noting for this clonotype: A read error is the likely source, as a far larger clone sits one nucleotide away. This chain uses TRBV5-8 with TRBJ1-4; D may be TRBD1 (6 bases). This CDR3 region has 15 residues. Germline CDR1 SGHTS, CDR2 YDEGEE. The CDR3 reads CASWGVRGPGGKQFF. The CDR3 region has the DNA TGTGCCAGCTGGGGAGTCAGGGGACCTGGTGGAAAACAGTTTTTT.

The table lists this clonotype with many counts. J is TRBJ2-1 and V is TRBV7-9; the D is unclear. This CDR3 is built from 13 residues. Looked up from germline, CDR1 is SEHNR and CDR2 is FQNEAQ (reference sequence). Trimming removed 3 bases at V and 9 bases at J, with 12 bases between. The CDR3, as DNA: TGTGCCAGCAGCTTCTACGGGTCCGGTGAGCAGTTCTTC. Its protein product is CASSFYGSGEQFF.